This TCR beta chain was recovered during a study of cytomegalovirus exposure and HLA in healthy donors. Overall study context: Assignment to the Caucasian-associated ancestry cluster applied to around 80% of the approximately 390 genotyped donors. Study-level findings and limits: High sensitivity and specificity were reportedly achieved when the classifier diagnosed cytomegalovirus status. A previous analysis found most TCR beta V segments productive roughly 87% or roughly 30% of the time. When presence/absence was analysed, sequencing depth was taken to be roughly uniform across donors.

This clone is labeled as medium-sized. Antigen unknown. The PCR made use of 60 Vbeta and 13 Jbeta primers. Clones were read by immunoSEQ multiplex PCR, and TCRdb kept only the in-frame ones, dropping some. The sample carries fewer than 250,000 clones, 75% to 80% recorded once. The clonotype comes from a woman aged 30 to 39 in good health and CMV-seropositive. Sequencing input: PBMCs.

The CDR3 spells CASRTTGTGSYEQYF. The CDR3 coding sequence is TGTGCCAGCAGGACTACCGGGACAGGGTCCTACGAGCAGTACTTC. The chain is built from TRBV6-1 and TRBJ2-7, with 9 bases aligning to TRBD1. The CDR3 is made up of 15 amino acids. Trimming at V came to 6 bases and at J to 1 base, leaving 7 bases not matched to a gene. Germline lookup yields CDR1 MNHNS and CDR2 SASEGT.